This TCR beta chain was recovered during a study of CD8 T cells in Susac syndrome. It was with random hexamers that 0.5 to 1 ug RNA was reverse transcribed. MiXCR, run by TCRdb on the immunoSEQ multiplex PCR reads, gives a single entry per CDR3 protein. The data show about 130,000 distinct CDR3 sequences, more than 80% seen once. After removal of 4 bases from V and 2 bases from J, the junction contained 3 bases not matched to a gene. The germline CDR1 and CDR2 sequences are LNHDA and SQIVND (reference sequence). The CDR3 sequence is 14 residues long. Sequencing was done on a sample of CD8+ T cells from PBMCs. This TCR was recovered from a human donor with multiple sclerosis. The chain has TRBV19 and TRBJ2-7; the match to TRBD1 covers 9 bases. DNA for the CDR3: TGTGCCAGTAGTAGACAGGGGGGCACCTACGAGCAGTACGTC. It specifies CASSRQGGTYEQYV.